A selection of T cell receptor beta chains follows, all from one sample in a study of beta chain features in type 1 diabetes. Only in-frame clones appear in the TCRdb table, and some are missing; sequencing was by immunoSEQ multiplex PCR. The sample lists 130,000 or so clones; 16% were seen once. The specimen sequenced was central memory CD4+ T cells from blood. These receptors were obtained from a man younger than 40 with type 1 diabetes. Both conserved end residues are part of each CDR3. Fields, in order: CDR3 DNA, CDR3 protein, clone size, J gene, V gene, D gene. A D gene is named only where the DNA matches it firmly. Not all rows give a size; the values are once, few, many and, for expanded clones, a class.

CDR3nt: TGTGCCAGCAGCCAAGACAGACAGCTTGAAGCTTTCTTT; CDR3aa: CASSQDRQLEAFF; abundance: few; j_gene: TRBJ1-1; v_gene: TRBV14; d_gene: -
CDR3nt: TGTGCCATCAGTGAGTGGTTGGGAGAGACCCAGTACTTC; CDR3aa: CAISEWLGETQYF; abundance: -; j_gene: TRBJ2-5; v_gene: TRBV10-3; d_gene: -
CDR3nt: TGTGCCAGCAGCACCCGACAGGGTCCGAATGAGCAGTTCTTC; CDR3aa: CASSTRQGPNEQFF; abundance: few; j_gene: TRBJ2-1; v_gene: TRBV9; d_gene: TRBD1
CDR3nt: TGCAGCGTTGAAAGGGGTTCCGGGGAGCTGTTTTTT; CDR3aa: CSVERGSGELFF; abundance: -; j_gene: TRBJ2-2; v_gene: TRBV29-1; d_gene: -
CDR3nt: TGTGCCACCAGCAGACTAGACAGGGACTATGGCTACACCTTC; CDR3aa: CATSRLDRDYGYTF; abundance: -; j_gene: TRBJ1-2; v_gene: TRBV15; d_gene: TRBD1
CDR3nt: TGCAGCGTTGAAGATCTTGTGGGGAACTATGGCTACACCTTC; CDR3aa: CSVEDLVGNYGYTF; abundance: few; j_gene: TRBJ1-2; v_gene: TRBV29-1; d_gene: -
CDR3nt: TGTGCCAGCAGTACTCTCCTGGGCGGGGGTTACCAAGAGACCCAGTACTTC; CDR3aa: CASSTLLGGGYQETQYF; abundance: -; j_gene: TRBJ2-5; v_gene: TRBV7-2; d_gene: TRBD2
CDR3nt: TGTGCCAGCAGTATCGGGGGCCAGAGCACAGATACGCAGTATTTT; CDR3aa: CASSIGGQSTDTQYF; abundance: few; j_gene: TRBJ2-3; v_gene: TRBV11-2; d_gene: -
CDR3nt: TGCGCCAGCAGCTTGGGACAGGGCGAGACCCAGTACTTC; CDR3aa: CASSLGQGETQYF; abundance: -; j_gene: TRBJ2-5; v_gene: TRBV5-1; d_gene: TRBD1
CDR3nt: TGTGCCGCGGGACTCCTCACAGATACGCAGTATTTT; CDR3aa: CAAGLLTDTQYF; abundance: -; j_gene: TRBJ2-3; v_gene: TRBV5-4; d_gene: -
CDR3nt: TGCAGCGGTGACAGCGCGAACACTGAAGCTTTCTTT; CDR3aa: CSGDSANTEAFF; abundance: few; j_gene: TRBJ1-1; v_gene: TRBV29-1; d_gene: -
CDR3nt: TGCGCCAGCAGCCAAGAGGGGGCTACGCAGTATTTT; CDR3aa: CASSQEGATQYF; abundance: few; j_gene: TRBJ2-3; v_gene: TRBV4-1; d_gene: -
CDR3nt: TGCGCCAGCAGCCCAGAGGGGGGCATTCAGTACTTC; CDR3aa: CASSPEGGIQYF; abundance: -; j_gene: TRBJ2-4; v_gene: TRBV4-3; d_gene: -
CDR3nt: TGTGCCAGCAGTTACGGGGGCGCGGGCAATCAGCCCCAGCATTTT; CDR3aa: CASSYGGAGNQPQHF; abundance: many; j_gene: TRBJ1-5; v_gene: TRBV6-6; d_gene: -
CDR3nt: TGTGCCAGCAGTCCCCGGGACAGCGGATCGTATGCAGATACGCAGTATTTT; CDR3aa: CASSPRDSGSYADTQYF; abundance: once; j_gene: TRBJ2-3; v_gene: TRBV9; d_gene: TRBD1
CDR3nt: TGTGCCAGCAGCCCCGACAGGGGGTATGGCTACACCTTC; CDR3aa: CASSPDRGYGYTF; abundance: -; j_gene: TRBJ1-2; v_gene: TRBV6-6; d_gene: TRBD1
CDR3nt: TGTGCCAGCAGTCTTGGACAGGGGGGAAAGACCCAGTACTTC; CDR3aa: CASSLGQGGKTQYF; abundance: -; j_gene: TRBJ2-5; v_gene: TRBV6-5; d_gene: TRBD1
CDR3nt: TGTGCCAGCAGCCCCGGGACAGGAAAGCTTTATGGCTACACCTTC; CDR3aa: CASSPGTGKLYGYTF; abundance: -; j_gene: TRBJ1-2; v_gene: TRBV7-9; d_gene: TRBD1
CDR3nt: TGTGCCAGCTCACCACCGACGGGGCGGTATGGCTACACCTTC; CDR3aa: CASSPPTGRYGYTF; abundance: -; j_gene: TRBJ1-2; v_gene: TRBV18; d_gene: -
CDR3nt: TGTGCCAGCAGCCCCGGGTGGGCAAGCGATGGCTACACCTTC; CDR3aa: CASSPGWASDGYTF; abundance: -; j_gene: TRBJ1-2; v_gene: TRBV14; d_gene: -
CDR3nt: TGTGCCAGCAGCGTAGGGCAGGGGCATAACAATGAGCAGTTCTTC; CDR3aa: CASSVGQGHNNEQFF; abundance: -; j_gene: TRBJ2-1; v_gene: TRBV9; d_gene: -
CDR3nt: TGTGCCAGCAGCTCCTTAACCCGGGTCGAGCAGTACTTC; CDR3aa: CASSSLTRVEQYF; abundance: few; j_gene: TRBJ2-7; v_gene: TRBV11-2; d_gene: -
CDR3nt: TGTGCCAGCAGTCTGGACATGAACACTGAAGCTTTCTTT; CDR3aa: CASSLDMNTEAFF; abundance: few; j_gene: TRBJ1-1; v_gene: TRBV25-1; d_gene: -
CDR3nt: TGTGCCAGCAGCTTACAGGGAACAGATACGCAGTATTTT; CDR3aa: CASSLQGTDTQYF; abundance: -; j_gene: TRBJ2-3; v_gene: TRBV11-2; d_gene: -
CDR3nt: TGTGCCAGTAGTGGGGTCGATAATTCACCCCTCCACTTT; CDR3aa: CASSGVDNSPLHF; abundance: -; j_gene: TRBJ1-6; v_gene: TRBV19; d_gene: -
CDR3nt: TGCAGCGTGCTCGCTGGGACAGGGGGTGCAGATACGCAGTATTTT; CDR3aa: CSVLAGTGGADTQYF; abundance: few; j_gene: TRBJ2-3; v_gene: TRBV29-1; d_gene: TRBD1
CDR3nt: TGTGCCAGCAGTCGCACCCGGGGGGGCGAGACCCAGTACTTC; CDR3aa: CASSRTRGGETQYF; abundance: few; j_gene: TRBJ2-5; v_gene: TRBV6-5; d_gene: TRBD2
CDR3nt: TGTGCCAGCAGCTTGGACAGGCACAATCAGCCCCAGCATTTT; CDR3aa: CASSLDRHNQPQHF; abundance: few; j_gene: TRBJ1-5; v_gene: TRBV5-4; d_gene: -
CDR3nt: TGTGCCAGCAGCCAACATCCGGTTGGGACATCGAGCTCCTACGAGCAGTACTTC; CDR3aa: CASSQHPVGTSSSYEQYF; abundance: few; j_gene: TRBJ2-7; v_gene: TRBV7-9; d_gene: -
CDR3nt: TGCGCCTGCAGTCAATCGCAGCCAAACGGAGGCAATCAGCCCCAGCATTTT; CDR3aa: CACSQSQPNGGNQPQHF; abundance: -; j_gene: TRBJ1-5; v_gene: TRBV23-1; d_gene: -
CDR3nt: TGCGCCAGCCGGCCGGGACAGTCCTACGAGCAGTACTTC; CDR3aa: CASRPGQSYEQYF; abundance: -; j_gene: TRBJ2-7; v_gene: TRBV5-1; d_gene: TRBD1
CDR3nt: TGTGCCAGCTCACTTTCCCAAGAGACCCAGTACTTC; CDR3aa: CASSLSQETQYF; abundance: few; j_gene: TRBJ2-5; v_gene: TRBV18; d_gene: -
CDR3nt: TGTGCCAGCAGCTTAGGCGGGGCTCTTGGAAGCAATCAGCCCCAGCATTTT; CDR3aa: CASSLGGALGSNQPQHF; abundance: -; j_gene: TRBJ1-5; v_gene: TRBV7-2; d_gene: -
CDR3nt: TGTGCCAGCAGCGCTGGACAGGCCACAGATACGCAGTATTTT; CDR3aa: CASSAGQATDTQYF; abundance: medium-sized; j_gene: TRBJ2-3; v_gene: TRBV12-1; d_gene: -
CDR3nt: TGTGCTAGTGGTTTGGACAGAGGGCAGCGAAACACCATATATTTT; CDR3aa: CASGLDRGQRNTIYF; abundance: many; j_gene: TRBJ1-3; v_gene: TRBV12-5; d_gene: -
CDR3nt: TGTGCCAGCAGCTTAGGCCTGGGGGCGGGCACAGATACGCAGTATTTT; CDR3aa: CASSLGLGAGTDTQYF; abundance: few; j_gene: TRBJ2-3; v_gene: TRBV7-6; d_gene: -
CDR3nt: TGTGCCTGGAGTGTAGGAGGGGATCAGCCCCAGCATTTT; CDR3aa: CAWSVGGDQPQHF; abundance: -; j_gene: TRBJ1-5; v_gene: TRBV30; d_gene: -
CDR3nt: TGCAGCGCATGCTCCGGATGGATACAAGAGACCCAGTACTTC; CDR3aa: CSACSGWIQETQYF; abundance: -; j_gene: TRBJ2-5; v_gene: TRBV29-1; d_gene: -
CDR3nt: TGCGCCAGCAGTGACCAGGGGGTCGATGAGCAGTTCTTC; CDR3aa: CASSDQGVDEQFF; abundance: -; j_gene: TRBJ2-1; v_gene: TRBV10-2; d_gene: TRBD1
CDR3nt: TGTGCCAGCAGCTTAATCGCTCAGGGGGCGGGAGGCTACACCTTC; CDR3aa: CASSLIAQGAGGYTF; abundance: -; j_gene: TRBJ1-2; v_gene: TRBV7-2; d_gene: TRBD1
CDR3nt: TGTGCCAGCAGCGCCGACATTAGCAATCAGCCCCAGCATTTT; CDR3aa: CASSADISNQPQHF; abundance: -; j_gene: TRBJ1-5; v_gene: TRBV9; d_gene: -
CDR3nt: TGTGCCAGCAGCCCCCGCGCAATCACCGGGGAGCTGTTTTTT; CDR3aa: CASSPRAITGELFF; abundance: -; j_gene: TRBJ2-2; v_gene: TRBV14; d_gene: -
CDR3nt: TGTGCCAGCAGCACCCCGGGGGGAGAGACCCAGTACTTC; CDR3aa: CASSTPGGETQYF; abundance: -; j_gene: TRBJ2-5; v_gene: TRBV5-6; d_gene: TRBD2
CDR3nt: TGTGCCAGCAGCCAAGAAAGGGAGGGCTATCCGCAGAGTGGTACGCAGTATTTT; CDR3aa: CASSQEREGYPQSGTQYF; abundance: few; j_gene: TRBJ2-3; v_gene: TRBV4-2; d_gene: TRBD2
CDR3nt: TGTGCCAGCAGCTTAGCGGGCGGGACTAGCGGTCGGGAGCAGTTCTTC; CDR3aa: CASSLAGGTSGREQFF; abundance: -; j_gene: TRBJ2-1; v_gene: TRBV7-9; d_gene: TRBD2
CDR3nt: TGTGCCAGCAGCCCACGATTCGGGGGTAGCGCAGATACGCAGTATTTT; CDR3aa: CASSPRFGGSADTQYF; abundance: few; j_gene: TRBJ2-3; v_gene: TRBV11-3; d_gene: -
CDR3nt: TGTGCCAGCTCACCAGACAGGACGAACTATGGCTACACCTTC; CDR3aa: CASSPDRTNYGYTF; abundance: -; j_gene: TRBJ1-2; v_gene: TRBV18; d_gene: -
CDR3nt: TGTGCCAGCTCGACCACCACAGATACGCAGTATTTT; CDR3aa: CASSTTTDTQYF; abundance: -; j_gene: TRBJ2-3; v_gene: TRBV7-9; d_gene: -
CDR3nt: TGTGCCAGCAGCTCCAAGAAGGGACAGGGCCTCTTTGGGGCCAACGTCCTGACTTTC; CDR3aa: CASSSKKGQGLFGANVLTF; abundance: many; j_gene: TRBJ2-6; v_gene: TRBV7-2; d_gene: TRBD1
CDR3nt: TGTGCCATCAGTGTTGGACAGGGTGGAGGGGGGACTGAAGCTTTCTTT; CDR3aa: CAISVGQGGGGTEAFF; abundance: few; j_gene: TRBJ1-1; v_gene: TRBV10-3; d_gene: TRBD1
CDR3nt: TGTGCCAGCAGTTCGAGCTGGGTACCAGGGTTCGCCAAAAACATTCAGTACTTC; CDR3aa: CASSSSWVPGFAKNIQYF; abundance: few; j_gene: TRBJ2-4; v_gene: TRBV11-1; d_gene: -
CDR3nt: TGTGCCAGCAGCTTAGCCGCAGGCCCCAGTGGGGAGACCCAGTACTTC; CDR3aa: CASSLAAGPSGETQYF; abundance: -; j_gene: TRBJ2-5; v_gene: TRBV13; d_gene: -
CDR3nt: TGTGCCAGCAGCTCGACGGACAGGGCCGGCACTGAAGCTTTCTTT; CDR3aa: CASSSTDRAGTEAFF; abundance: -; j_gene: TRBJ1-1; v_gene: TRBV7-2; d_gene: TRBD1
CDR3nt: TGCGCCAGCAGCCAAGAGTCTTTAAATGAGCAGTTCTTC; CDR3aa: CASSQESLNEQFF; abundance: many; j_gene: TRBJ2-1; v_gene: TRBV4-3; d_gene: -
CDR3nt: TGTGCCAGCAGTCGACGCGGTAGCAATCAGCCCCAGCATTTT; CDR3aa: CASSRRGSNQPQHF; abundance: -; j_gene: TRBJ1-5; v_gene: TRBV6-1; d_gene: -
CDR3nt: TGTGCCACAGAGGACGGGCTTAATTCAGATACGCAGTATTTT; CDR3aa: CATEDGLNSDTQYF; abundance: -; j_gene: TRBJ2-3; v_gene: TRBV10-3; d_gene: -
CDR3nt: TGTGCCAGCAGTCGCCCCGCGAGGACAGGCCTAAACTATGGCTACACCTTC; CDR3aa: CASSRPARTGLNYGYTF; abundance: -; j_gene: TRBJ1-2; v_gene: TRBV28; d_gene: TRBD1
CDR3nt: TGTGCCAGCAGTCCGACGCGAGATACGCAGTATTTT; CDR3aa: CASSPTRDTQYF; abundance: -; j_gene: TRBJ2-3; v_gene: TRBV2; d_gene: -